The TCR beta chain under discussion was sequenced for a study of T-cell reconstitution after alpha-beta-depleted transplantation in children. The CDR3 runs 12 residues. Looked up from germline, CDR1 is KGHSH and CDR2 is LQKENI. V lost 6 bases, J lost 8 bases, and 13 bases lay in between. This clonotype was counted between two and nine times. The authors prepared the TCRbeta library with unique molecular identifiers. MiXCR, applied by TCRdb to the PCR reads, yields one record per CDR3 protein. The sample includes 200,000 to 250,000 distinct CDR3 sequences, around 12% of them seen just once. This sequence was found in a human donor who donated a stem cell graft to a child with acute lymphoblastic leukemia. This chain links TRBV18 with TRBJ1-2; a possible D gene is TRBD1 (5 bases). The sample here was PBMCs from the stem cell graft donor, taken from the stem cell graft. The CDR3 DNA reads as TGTGCCAGCTCGCGGGAGGGGAACGGCTACACCTTC. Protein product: CASSREGNGYTF.